The 7 T cell receptor beta chains given below trace back to one sample, sequenced in a study of CD8 T cells in ankylosing spondylitis. These receptors are not linked to any known antigen. In TCRdb, the 5' RACE reads were re-called with MiXCR into one record per CDR3 protein. Among fewer than 500,000 distinct CDR3 sequences, 25% to 30% were seen once, and the ten largest hold about 0.92%. Regarding the study as a whole: A TCR beta motif made of eight highly homologous variants seemed typical of ankylosing spondylitis blood.

Sequenced: blood, either unsorted or a sorted T cell fraction (not recorded which). The receptors were sampled from a male donor with ankylosing spondylitis.

The V and J genes are TRBV15 and TRBJ2-1; 9 nucleotides agree with TRBD2. The CDR3 loop spans 17 amino acids. Germline V gene sequence: CDR1 LNHNV, CDR2 YYDKDF (reference sequence). Losses at the gene ends were 0 bases for V and 4 bases for J; bases not matched to a gene: 7. CDR3 protein: CATSRDLALAGYNEQFF. CDR3 in DNA: TGTGCCACCAGCAGAGATTTGGCACTAGCGGGTTACAATGAGCAGTTCTTC.

The chain recombines TRBV12-3 or TRBV12-4 with TRBJ2-1; possible D gene TRBD2, 5 bases. Trimming stripped 1 base from V and 8 bases from J, with 9 bases between. This CDR3 has 13 residues. CDR3 residues: CASSLGEKDEQFF. CDR3 DNA sequence: TGTGCCAGCAGTTTAGGGGAGAAGGATGAGCAGTTCTTC.

The gene calls are TRBV28 and TRBJ2-7; 9 bases match TRBD1. In germline, CDR1 is MDHEN, CDR2 SYDVKM. The CDR3 is 12 amino acids. Trimming cost V 6 bases and J 12 bases; bases outside gene matches: 9. The CDR3 bases are TGTGCCAGCAGAAACAGGGGGCGTAGACTGTACTTC. It specifies CASRNRGRRLYF.

This clonotype was seen a few times. The chain is built from TRBV20-1 and TRBJ1-1; 7 bases are shared with TRBD1. In germline, CDR1 is DFQATT, CDR2 SNEGSKA (reference sequence). The V and J ends lost 0 bases and 4 bases, in that order; junction bases with no gene match: 11. The CDR3 runs 16 residues. In nucleotides, the CDR3 is TGCAGTGCTAGAGATCACGAGGGGGCGCGGAGCACTGAAGCTTTCTTT. Translation: CSARDHEGARSTEAFF.

The chain uses TRBV11-2 and TRBJ2-2; perhaps TRBD2 as D (5 bases). CDR3 length: 15 amino acids. The ends were cut back, 1 base at V and 4 bases at J, with 10 bases in the middle. Germline-derived CDR1 and CDR2 are SGHAT and FQNNGV. The CDR3 DNA follows: TGTGCCAGCAGCTTAGGTATGCGGGCCACCGGGGAGCTGTTTTTT. Its protein is CASSLGMRATGELFF.

The chain couples TRBV29-1 to TRBJ1-5, with D possibly being TRBD1 (5 bases). The length of the CDR3 is 13 residues. V was clipped by 4 bases and J by 4 bases, with 11 bases between them. Germline lookup yields CDR1 SQVTM and CDR2 ANQGSEA. The CDR3 nucleotides read TGCAGCGTTGTGGGGGGGGGTAATCAGCCCCAGCATTTT. Encoded protein: CSVVGGGNQPQHF.

This clonotype turned up a few times. V and J are TRBV5-1 and TRBJ2-3, with 13 bases matching TRBD2. The germline gives CDR1 SGHRS, CDR2 YFSETQ. The CDR3 totals 16 residues. The J segment lost 6 bases and the V segment lost 4 bases, leaving 8 bases of the junction unmatched. This chain's CDR3 is CASSKGLAGAGDTQYF. CDR3 nucleotide sequence: TGCGCCAGCAGCAAAGGACTAGCGGGAGCAGGGGATACGCAGTATTTT.